The 26 T cell receptor beta chains presented below share a single source sample, sequenced in a study of identical twins. TCRdb ran MiXCR on the 5' RACE reads and lists one entry per CDR3 protein. The table includes 450,000 to 600,000 distinct CDR3 sequences, about a fifth detected once. The same data also contributed to another study, on yellow fever vaccine responses in identical twins.

What was sequenced was CD4+ T cells sorted from blood. These receptors all come from a woman younger than 35 in good health.

The V call is TRBV5-1, the J call TRBJ1-2; D ambiguous. Germline V gives CDR1 SGHRS, CDR2 YFSETQ. Trimming shortened V by 5 bases and J by 2 bases, and 10 bases separated the two germline ends. The CDR3 consists of 13 residues. The CDR3 coding sequence is TGCGCCAGCAGGATTGGGCAGAACTATGGCTACACCTTC. It codes for CASRIGQNYGYTF.

This clonotype has a handful of counts. The CDR3 sequence is CASSLFRERGNEQFF. DNA for the CDR3: TGTGCCAGCAGTTTATTCAGGGAAAGGGGCAATGAGCAGTTCTTC. The chain has TRBV28 and TRBJ2-1; weak D call: TRBD1 (5 bases). The CDR3 has 15 residues. Germline V gives CDR1 MDHEN, CDR2 SYDVKM. V lost 1 base and J 6 bases, leaving 13 bases between the germline ends.

This clonotype has only a few counts. The chain combines TRBV7-9 with TRBJ1-2; TRBD1 matches 7 bases. The CDR3 is 12 residues long. The V segment lost 5 bases and the J segment 7 bases; nucleotides outside the gene matches: 4. Looked up from germline, CDR1 is SEHNR and CDR2 is FQNEAQ (reference sequence). As DNA, the CDR3 is TGTGCCAGCAGCATTGGGACAGCTGGCTACACCTTC. Protein sequence: CASSIGTAGYTF.

In this sample, this clonotype turned up a few times. The gene calls are TRBV7-3 and TRBJ2-1; 10 nucleotides match TRBD2. CDR3 size: 18 residues. Germline CDR1 SGHTA, CDR2 FQGTGA. Losses at the gene ends were 5 bases for V and 4 bases for J; bases not matched to a gene: 14. The CDR3, as DNA: TGTGCCAGCAGCCCCCCGGGTAGCGGGAGGCTCTCTTACAATGAGCAGTTCTTC. This encodes CASSPPGSGRLSYNEQFF.

This clonotype was detected ten times or more. This chain uses TRBV20-1 with TRBJ2-1; D not certain. Deletions cut 7 bases from V and 7 bases from J, with 8 bases between. The CDR3 extends over 10 amino acids. The germline V gene encodes CDR1 DFQATT and CDR2 SNEGSKA (reference sequence). CDR3 in amino acids: CSVRENEQFF. DNA for the CDR3: TGCAGTGTTCGTGAGAATGAGCAGTTCTTC.

This clonotype was picked up a small number of times. The V and J genes are TRBV12-3 or TRBV12-4 and TRBJ2-5, with 9 bases matching TRBD2. Trimming at V came to 0 bases and at J to 0 bases, leaving 5 bases not matched to a gene. The CDR3 runs to 17 residues. This CDR3 is CASSLARSSGDQETQYF. CDR3 sequence (DNA): TGTGCCAGCAGTTTAGCGCGGTCTAGCGGGGACCAAGAGACCCAGTACTTC.

CDR3 coding DNA: TGTGCCAGCAGCCAAAGGGGGAATCAGCCCCAGCATTTT. Encoded protein: CASSQRGNQPQHF. The rearrangement joins TRBV27 to TRBJ1-5, with D possibly TRBD1 on 6 matching bases. The length of the CDR3 is 13 residues. Germline values: CDR1 MNHEY, CDR2 SMNVEV (reference sequence). Deletions cut 6 bases from V and 4 bases from J, with 10 bases between.

The chain couples TRBV5-5 to TRBJ1-1, with D unclear. Trimming took 0 bases from V and 0 from J, leaving 9 bases between them. The CDR3 runs to 15 residues. CDR1 is SGHKS and CDR2 is YYEKEE in the germline V gene (reference sequence). The CDR3 spells CASSLVRGLNTEAFF. The CDR3 DNA follows: TGTGCCAGCAGCTTGGTTCGGGGTTTGAACACTGAAGCTTTCTTT.

This clonotype appeared a single time. This sequence joins TRBV6-1 and TRBJ2-6; D is unresolved. Trimming cost V 4 bases and J 1 base, with 14 bases left between them. This CDR3 has 17 amino acids. CDR1 is MNHNS, CDR2 SASEGT, per germline. The chain's CDR3 is CASSVVLARSGANVLTF. The CDR3 nucleotides read TGTGCCAGCAGTGTTGTACTGGCCCGTTCTGGGGCCAACGTCCTGACTTTC.

This clonotype was observed a few times. The CDR3 here is CASSLSLAGANEQFF. The CDR3 region has the DNA TGTGCCAGCAGCTTAAGCCTAGCGGGGGCGAATGAGCAGTTCTTC. The V and J genes are TRBV7-7 and TRBJ2-1; 10 bases are shared with TRBD2. Germline V gene data show CDR1 as SSHAT and CDR2 as FNYEAQ (reference sequence). The CDR3 is 15 amino acids. Trimming cost V 2 bases and J 7 bases; bases outside gene matches: 5.

This clonotype was detected only a few times. CDR3 loop: CASSYGQGNSYQETQYF. In DNA, the CDR3 is TGCGCCAGCAGCTATGGACAGGGCAACTCATACCAAGAGACCCAGTACTTC. The chain joins TRBV5-1 to TRBJ2-5; 8 positions agree with TRBD1. The germline V gene encodes CDR1 SGHRS and CDR2 YFSETQ. The CDR3 contains 17 residues. Losses at the gene ends were 3 bases for V and 0 bases for J; bases not matched to a gene: 10.

A few counts support this clonotype. The chain carries TRBV24-1 and TRBJ2-1; 8 bases are a match to TRBD1. This CDR3 is 12 amino acids long. Trimming at V came to 3 bases and at J to 13 bases, leaving 4 bases not matched to a gene. The germline V gene has CDR1 KGHDR and CDR2 SFDVKD. The CDR3 here is CATSDPGQGQFF. As DNA, the CDR3 is TGTGCCACCAGTGATCCCGGACAGGGACAGTTCTTC.

CDR3 region: CASTKGGPLAQSTQYF. The CDR3 nucleotides read TGTGCCAGCACCAAGGGGGGCCCCTTAGCACAGAGTACGCAGTATTTT. This chain links TRBV11-2 with TRBJ2-3; TRBD1 or TRBD2 may be the D gene (6 bases each). This CDR3 is built from 16 residues. Germline V CDR1 and CDR2: SGHAT, FQNNGV. V lost 7 bases and J lost 8, with 25 bases in between.

In this sample, this clonotype turned up a few times. The chain uses TRBV14 and TRBJ1-2, with 7 bases fitting TRBD1. The germline V gene has CDR1 SGHDN and CDR2 FVKESK. This CDR3 region has 18 residues. The V gene end was trimmed by 1 base and the J gene end by 3 bases; junction bases not matched to a gene: 14. The CDR3 DNA follows: TGTGCCAGCAGCCAAGGCCCCCTCGACAGGGTCGCCTACTATGGCTACACCTTC. This encodes CASSQGPLDRVAYYGYTF.

The chain recombines TRBV28 with TRBJ2-3; TRBD1 agrees at 11 bases. This CDR3 contains 15 residues. V shed 2 bases and J 4 bases; nucleotides not matched to a gene: 2. CDR1 is MDHEN and CDR2 is SYDVKM in the germline V gene. Written as DNA, the CDR3 is TGTGCCAGCAGTTTAGGGACAGGGGGGCCAGATACGCAGTATTTT. It is translated as CASSLGTGGPDTQYF.

This clonotype was picked up a small number of times. The V call is TRBV29-1, the J call TRBJ2-1, with 10 bases lining up with TRBD2. V lost 2 bases, J lost 5 bases, and 9 bases stayed unmatched. Germline V lookup: CDR1 SQVTM, CDR2 ANQGSEA. This CDR3 is built from 16 residues. The CDR3 DNA reads as TGCAGCGTTGAATACGTAGTGGGGACTAGCGACAATGAGCAGTTCTTC. Residues: CSVEYVVGTSDNEQFF.

The chain recombines TRBV3-1 with TRBJ2-2, with a weak D call TRBD1 (6 bases). CDR1 LGHDT and CDR2 YNNKEL come from the germline V gene (reference sequence). The CDR3 loop spans 16 amino acids. With 1 base removed from V and 4 bases from J, the gap between germline ends came to 13 bases. CDR3: CASSQGPGAITGELFF. Written as DNA, the CDR3 is TGTGCCAGCAGCCAAGGCCCAGGGGCGATCACCGGGGAGCTGTTTTTT. The full variable domain, with the rest looked up from reference TRBV3-1 and TRBJ2-2, is DTAVSQTPKYLVTQMGNDKSIKCEQNLGHDTMYWYKQDSKKFLKIMFSYNNKELIINETVPNRFSPKSPDKAHLNLHINSLELGDSAVYFCASSQGPGAITGELFFGEGSRLTVL.

This chain links TRBV7-9 with TRBJ1-1; D is unclear. This CDR3 contains 17 residues. Per germline, CDR1 SEHNR and CDR2 FQNEAQ (reference sequence). The germline V and J ends were trimmed by 0 bases and 0 bases, with 14 bases remaining between them. Written as DNA, the CDR3 is TGTGCCAGCAGCTTAGCGGGTTCGCTATCCGTGAACACTGAAGCTTTCTTT. Amino acid sequence: CASSLAGSLSVNTEAFF.

This chain connects TRBV5-5 to TRBJ2-7, with D perhaps TRBD1 (6 bases). This CDR3 has 14 amino acids. The germline CDR1 and CDR2 sequences are SGHKS and YYEKEE (reference sequence). Trimming took 4 bases from V and 1 from J, leaving 12 bases between them. CDR3 bases: TGTGCCAGCAGCAATACAGGGAATTCCTACGAGCAGTACGTC. Amino acid sequence: CASSNTGNSYEQYV.

There are a few counts of this clonotype. A much larger clone lies one base from this, so it may be a read error. This chain connects TRBV10-3 to TRBJ1-1; D gene unclear. Per the germline V gene, CDR1 is ENHRY and CDR2 is SYGVKD. V shed 5 bases and J shed 4 bases, with 5 bases lying between them. This CDR3 spans 11 amino acids. The CDR3 coding sequence is TGTGCCATCAGTTTAGGCACTGAAGCTTTCTTT. Translated: CAISLGTEAFF.

This clonotype appeared a few times. V usage is TRBV11-3 and J usage is TRBJ2-3, with no clear D. Trimming removed 5 bases from V and 0 bases from J, with 9 bases in between. Per germline, CDR1 SGHNT and CDR2 YENEEA. This CDR3 spans 14 amino acids. The CDR3 coding sequence is TGTGCCAGCAGCGACTTATCTAGCACAGATACGCAGTATTTT. Its translation is CASSDLSSTDTQYF.

There are a few counts of this clonotype. The rearrangement links TRBV12-3 or TRBV12-4 to TRBJ2-5; possibly TRBD2 for D (6 bases). This CDR3 is built from 14 residues. Trimming took 3 bases from V and 6 from J, leaving 14 bases between them. The chain's CDR3 is CASSFGGDGKTQYF. The CDR3, as DNA: TGTGCCAGCAGTTTTGGAGGGGATGGGAAGACCCAGTACTTC.

This clonotype was seen a few times. The chain combines TRBV3-1 with TRBJ2-2, with D perhaps TRBD2 (6 bases). Trimming cost V 7 bases and J 1 base, with 13 bases left between them. The germline V gene has CDR1 LGHDT and CDR2 YNNKEL (reference sequence). This CDR3 region has 15 residues. CDR3 sequence reads: CASNLWRGNTGELFF. The CDR3 region has the DNA TGTGCCAGCAACCTATGGAGGGGGAACACCGGGGAGCTGTTTTTT.

V is TRBV18 and J is TRBJ2-5; D gene unclear. The V end was cut by 2 bases, the J end by 5 bases, with 6 bases between. The CDR3 consists of 12 residues. Per the germline V gene, CDR1 is KGHSH and CDR2 is LQKENI. The CDR3 nucleotides read TGTGCCAGCTCACCAACAAGTGAGACCCAGTACTTC. This translates into CASSPTSETQYF.

Many counts were recorded for this clonotype. V gene TRBV12-3 or TRBV12-4 combines with J gene TRBJ2-1; 8 bases are shared with TRBD2. CDR3 length: 14 residues. The ends lost 6 bases at V and 5 bases at J; junction bases unmatched: 6. The CDR3 DNA follows: TGTGCCAGCAGCCCGGGACTAGAAGACAATGAGCAGTTCTTC. Encoded protein: CASSPGLEDNEQFF.

This clonotype was seen a handful of times. This sequence joins TRBV3-1 and TRBJ2-5, with 9 bases identical to TRBD1. Trimming at V came to 4 bases and at J to 5 bases, leaving 8 bases not matched to a gene. Germline V lookup: CDR1 LGHDT, CDR2 YNNKEL (reference sequence). This CDR3 contains 15 residues. Here the CDR3 reads CASSLRTGAEETQYF. CDR3 in DNA: TGTGCCAGCAGCCTTCGGACAGGGGCCGAGGAGACCCAGTACTTC.